This is a list of T cell receptor beta chains from one sample in a study of T cell changes during pregnancy in multiple sclerosis. Some clones are missing from TCRdb's copy, which holds only in-frame ones; the method was immunoSEQ multiplex PCR. The table records approximately 72,000 clones, 80% to 95% of them present only once. Sequenced material: peripheral blood, taken in the first trimester of pregnancy. These receptors were obtained from a female donor in good health, enrolled as a control in a pregnancy study. Each CDR3 is given with its conserved first and last residue. A D gene is named only where the DNA matches it firmly. Part of the rows lack a size; the others show once, few, many or a class for expanded clones.

12	TRBV4-1	many	-	TRBJ2-1	TGCGCCAGCTGGGGCGGCTACAATGAGCAGTTCTTC	CASWGGYNEQFF
13	TRBV28	-	-	TRBJ2-2	TGTGCCAGCAGTTTATCGGGGACCGGGGAGCTGTTTTTT	CASSLSGTGELFF
16	TRBV19	-	-	TRBJ1-5	TGTGCCAGTACCCTCGCTGGGGGGGCGATGAATCAGCCCCAGCATTTT	CASTLAGGAMNQPQHF
14	TRBV11-2	-	-	TRBJ2-3	TGTGCCAGCAGCGGCCTAGTCTTTATAACCGCGCAGTATTTT	CASSGLVFITAQYF
16	TRBV5-5	-	-	TRBJ1-4	TGTGCCAGCAGCCTGAGGTCCCCCGGAACTAATGAAAAACTGTTTTTT	CASSLRSPGTNEKLFF
13	TRBV30	-	-	TRBJ1-5	TGTGCCTGGAGTGGAGACAACAATCAGCCCCAGCATTTT	CAWSGDNNQPQHF
13	TRBV27	-	-	TRBJ1-4	TGTGCCAGCAGTTCGAACCGGGTCCCGAGACTGTTTTTT	CASSSNRVPRLFF
18	TRBV11-2	once	-	TRBJ2-7	TGTGCCAGCAGCTTAGGTGGTTGGCGGGACCCGGTCTCCTACGAGCAGTACTTC	CASSLGGWRDPVSYEQYF
17	TRBV5-1	once	TRBD2	TRBJ2-5	TGCGCCAGCAGCTTAGGACCCACTAGCGGGAGGACAGAGACCCAGTACTTC	CASSLGPTSGRTETQYF
14	TRBV5-1	-	TRBD1	TRBJ2-7	TGCGCCAGCAGCTCCCGGGACAGAACCTACGAGCAGTACTTC	CASSSRDRTYEQYF
16	TRBV7-9	once	-	TRBJ2-5	TGTGCCAGCAGTGACGGGGGACAGCCTTGGGGAGAGACCCAGTACTTC	CASSDGGQPWGETQYF
14	TRBV4-1	-	-	TRBJ1-4	TGCGCCAGCAGCCTTCGGGCAACTAATGAAAAACTGTTTTTT	CASSLRATNEKLFF
14	TRBV19	-	TRBD1	TRBJ2-7	TGTGCCAGTAGTATCACAGGGGGTCCCTACGAGCAGTACTTC	CASSITGGPYEQYF
16	TRBV6-6	-	-	TRBJ2-7	TGTGCCAGCAGTTCATCACTCCGGGACACCCTCTACGAGCAGTACTTC	CASSSSLRDTLYEQYF
15	TRBV28	-	-	TRBJ2-6	TGTGCCAGCAGTACAGGGATCTCTGGGGCCAACGTCCTGACTTTC	CASSTGISGANVLTF
11	TRBV30	-	-	TRBJ2-7	TGTGCCTGGAGTGTACAATACGAGCAGTACTTC	CAWSVQYEQYF
16	TRBV5-1	-	TRBD1	TRBJ1-1	TGCGCCAGCAGCCTCACCCCCGGGACAGGGTTTTCTGAAGCTTTCTTT	CASSLTPGTGFSEAFF
17	TRBV4-1	-	TRBD2	TRBJ2-1	TGCGCCAGCAGCCATGGACTAGCGAGACCTGAGGGGAATGAGCAGTTCTTC	CASSHGLARPEGNEQFF
15	TRBV11-1	-	-	TRBJ2-7	TGTGCCAGCAGCCTCTTAAGCCAAATTTCCTACGAGCAGTACTTC	CASSLLSQISYEQYF
13	TRBV7-9	-	-	TRBJ2-3	TGTGCCAGCTCCGGGACTAGCACAGATACGCAGTATTTT	CASSGTSTDTQYF
15	TRBV19	once	-	TRBJ1-5	TGTGCCAGTAAACTGGGGGGTGTCCGCAATCAGCCCCAGCATTTT	CASKLGGVRNQPQHF
14	TRBV6-1	few	TRBD2	TRBJ2-1	TGTGCCAGCAGTGGGACTAGCGGGAGTGATGAGCAGTTCTTC	CASSGTSGSDEQFF
17	TRBV28	-	TRBD2	TRBJ2-3	TGTGCCAGCAGTTTATACTCTAGCGGGAGGGGCACAGATACGCAGTATTTT	CASSLYSSGRGTDTQYF
13	TRBV10-3	-	-	TRBJ1-1	TGTGCCATCAGGCGGGACTTGAACACTGAAGCTTTCTTT	CAIRRDLNTEAFF
15	TRBV4-1	-	TRBD1	TRBJ1-4	TGCGCCAGCAGTCCCGGACAGGGCAGAGGGGAAAAACTGTTTTTT	CASSPGQGRGEKLFF
12	TRBV2	-	TRBD2	TRBJ2-1	TGTGCCAGCGGGAGGGAGATATATGAGCAGTTCTTC	CASGREIYEQFF
14	TRBV27	-	TRBD2	TRBJ2-7	TGTGCCAGCAGGAGCGGGAGAGGGACTAACGAGCAGTACTTC	CASRSGRGTNEQYF
16	TRBV6-1	-	-	TRBJ2-1	TGTGCCAGCAGTGAATGGTTGGGGACACCTTACAATGAGCAGTTCTTC	CASSEWLGTPYNEQFF
17	TRBV28	-	TRBD2	TRBJ2-2	TGTGCCAGCAGTTATGAGCGGGAGTACAGGAACACCGGGGAGCTGTTTTTT	CASSYEREYRNTGELFF
15	TRBV7-2	few	-	TRBJ2-5	TGTGCCAGCAGCTTAGAACTAGGAGAAGTGGAGACCCAGTACTTC	CASSLELGEVETQYF
15	TRBV28	-	TRBD1	TRBJ2-5	TGTGCCAGCAGTTTATACAGGGGCCCGCAAGAGACCCAGTACTTC	CASSLYRGPQETQYF
18	TRBV7-9	-	TRBD2	TRBJ2-3	TGTGCCAGCAACGGTGGGGGGGAGGCCTACCCAGCCACAGATACGCAGTATTTT	CASNGGGEAYPATDTQYF
12	TRBV29-1	-	-	TRBJ2-7	TGCAGCGTGTTTGGGAGCTCCTACGAGCAGTACTTC	CSVFGSSYEQYF